The entry below describes one TCR beta chain. Antigen specificity is unknown. TCRdb's table, derived via immunoSEQ multiplex PCR, lists solely in-frame clones and lacks some. The sample consists of 150,000 to 200,000 clones, 91% of them appearing once. This sample stems from a study of T cell responses to AZD1222 COVID-19 vaccine. Overall study findings and caveats: Reportedly, nearly half the spike-specific TCRs target unmutated variant regions. Repertoire sampling was restricted to post-peak T cell response timepoints. The donor cohort was predominantly white British with a female majority, and clonal diversity may have been underestimated.

The germline CDR1 and CDR2 sequences are SGHNT and YENEEA. The length of the CDR3 is 12 residues. Between the trimmed V and J ends, which lost 5 bases and 5 bases, there was a span of 7 bases. It was second doses at about 4 or about 12 weeks that were pooled. The sample here was peripheral blood, taken 28 days after the second AZD1222 dose. The TCR sequence derives from an adult who received the AZD1222 COVID-19 vaccine. The chain carries TRBV11-3 and TRBJ1-3; D gene uncertain. The CDR3 here is CASSRDRNTIYF. For the CDR3, the DNA is TGTGCCAGCAGCCGAGACAGAAACACCATATATTTT.